This T cell receptor (beta chain) was sequenced during a study of shared clonotypes between healthy human individuals. Only Caucasian adults living in Nashville, Tennessee made up the donor group. The data were produced by immunoSEQ multiplex PCR, yet TCRdb's version contains in-frame clones alone and is incomplete. The data contain 400,000 to 500,000 clones, 75% to 85% of them singletons. This CDR3 comprises 15 residues. CDR1 and CDR2 from the germline V gene are SEHNR and FQNEAQ (reference sequence). Trimming pared 4 bases from V and 1 base from J, leaving 14 bases between. The sequenced material came from PBMCs. The sequence was collected from a woman aged 40 to 50 in good health. Some clones in this sample may be carry-over from other donors' samples. V and J are TRBV7-9 and TRBJ2-7, with a weak D call TRBD1 (6 bases). For the CDR3, the DNA is TGTGCCAGCAGCTCGGCCGGGACAAGGTCCTACGAGCAGTACTTC. The encoded protein is CASSSAGTRSYEQYF.